The text below deals with one TCR beta chain. Its cognate antigen is unknown. No fewer than 6.5 million PBMCs went into each sample. The data were obtained in a study of blood T cells in healthy people across ages. This CDR3 has 15 residues. CDR1 and CDR2 (germline): ENHRY, SYGVKD. The ends lost 7 bases at V and 9 bases at J; junction bases unmatched: 14. Broader study findings: It was held that diversity estimates obtained from one million T cells represented underestimates. A strong correlation between TCR beta diversity and naive T cell percentage was seen.

Through a sample-barcoded 5' primer and a J-beta primer mix, a second PCR was run for roughly 6 to 11 cycles. Unique molecular identifiers of 12 random nucleotides labeled each cDNA. TCRdb itself ran the 5' RACE reads through MiXCR, one entry per CDR3 protein. The table records hundreds of thousands of distinct CDR3 sequences, roughly half of them present only once. The source is a woman aged 80 or over in good health. The sample was blood. The chain carries TRBV10-3 and TRBJ1-2, with 10 bases matching TRBD1. This CDR3 reads CAITDPGTGEFSYTF. The CDR3 coding sequence is TGTGCCATCACTGACCCTGGGACAGGGGAATTTAGCTACACCTTC.